Below, 21 T cell receptor beta chains from the same sample are listed, as sequenced in a study of a mutant IDH1 vaccine in newly diagnosed glioma. Repertoires were generated with immunoSEQ multiplex PCR, while TCRdb's copy carries only in-frame clones and drops some. The table has approximately 24,000 clones, about 80% seen once. The time point here: week 11, during vaccination. Mutant IDH1 20-mer peptide, at 300 ug, made up each vaccine dose, with topical imiquimod. No antigen has been identified for these receptors. The specimen was PBMCs, collected from a glioma patient whose treatment included an IDH1 peptide vaccine. These receptors all come from a young woman with glioma.

The CDR3 DNA reads as TGTGCCAGCAGCTCATGGGACAGCTCCTACGAGCAGTACTTC. Translation: CASSSWDSSYEQYF. The chain couples TRBV7-9 to TRBJ2-7; the match to TRBD1 covers 7 bases. V was clipped by 4 bases and J by 0 bases; unmatched bases: 3. Germline CDR1 SEHNR, CDR2 FQNEAQ (reference sequence). The CDR3 consists of 14 residues.

This sequence joins TRBV10-3 and TRBJ2-3, with 14 bases lining up with TRBD2. This CDR3 region has 16 residues. The germline CDR1 and CDR2 sequences are ENHRY and SYGVKD. The V gene end was trimmed by 10 bases and the J gene end by 1 base; junction bases not matched to a gene: 7. The CDR3 DNA sequence: TGTGCCACCACCCCGGGACTAGCGGGAGGCACAGATACGCAGTATTTT. Its protein is CATTPGLAGGTDTQYF.

This clone came up once. V is TRBV10-3 and J is TRBJ1-4; TRBD1 might be the D (6 bases). V shed 3 bases and J shed 3 bases, with 8 bases lying between them. The germline CDR1 and CDR2 sequences are ENHRY and SYGVKD. CDR3 length equals 14 residues. The chain's CDR3 is CAISDQGSNEKLFF. CDR3 sequence (DNA): TGTGCCATCAGTGACCAGGGGTCTAATGAAAAACTGTTTTTT.

The V call is TRBV13, the J call TRBJ2-7, with D unresolved. The CDR3 is 16 residues long. Trimming shortened V by 4 bases and J by 3 bases, and 19 bases separated the two germline ends. CDR1 and CDR2 (germline): PRHDT, FYEKMQ (reference sequence). This chain's CDR3 is CASSSRFSGLDYEQYF. For the CDR3, the DNA is TGTGCCAGCAGCTCCAGATTCAGTGGCTTGGACTACGAGCAGTACTTC. The complete variable domain, with remaining parts taken from reference TRBV13 and TRBJ2-7, reads AAGVIQSPRHLIKEKRETATLKCYPIPRHDTVYWYQQGPGQDPQFLISFYEKMQSDKGSIPDRFSAQQFSDYHSELNMSSLELGDSALYFCASSSRFSGLDYEQYFGPGTRLTVT.

The rearrangement joins TRBV7-9 to TRBJ2-3, with D maybe TRBD2 (6 bases). V was pared by 5 bases and J by 6 bases, with 18 bases between. The CDR3 length is 15 residues. Looked up from germline, CDR1 is SEHNR and CDR2 is FQNEAQ (reference sequence). The CDR3 reads CASSPGWGEDDTQYF. In DNA form, the CDR3 reads TGTGCCAGCAGCCCCGGGTGGGGGGAGGACGATACGCAGTATTTT.

The chain joins TRBV5-6 to TRBJ2-1; no clear D. The germline V and J ends were trimmed by 1 base and 4 bases, with 6 bases remaining between them. The CDR3 sequence is 13 residues long. In germline, CDR1 is SGHDT, CDR2 YYEEEE. CDR3 DNA sequence: TGTGCCAGCAGCTTGAACCTGTACAATGAGCAGTTCTTC. This codes for CASSLNLYNEQFF.

The table lists this clone with a few counts. This rearrangement joins TRBV27 to TRBJ1-5, with D possibly matching TRBD1 (6 bases). V lost 6 bases, J lost 0 bases, and 12 bases lay in between. The germline CDR1 and CDR2 sequences are MNHEY and SMNVEV (reference sequence). CDR3 length: 15 amino acids. CDR3 in DNA: TGTGCCAGCAGACCCGGGACACTTAGCAATCAGCCCCAGCATTTT. Its translation: CASRPGTLSNQPQHF.

The V gene is TRBV10-3, the J gene TRBJ2-1, with D perhaps matching TRBD2 (6 bases). Trimming shortened V by 6 bases and J by 0 bases, and 15 bases separated the two germline ends. The CDR3 spans 16 residues. CDR1 is ENHRY and CDR2 is SYGVKD in the germline V gene. DNA for the CDR3: TGTGCCATCAGCCCCGGGACTGGGAGCTCCTACAATGAGCAGTTCTTC. It codes for CAISPGTGSSYNEQFF.

In this sample, this clone turned up a few times. The CDR3 protein is CASSRSYTEAFF. The CDR3 DNA follows: TGTGCCAGCAGCCGTTCTTACACTGAAGCTTTCTTT. The chain couples TRBV28 to TRBJ1-1; D gene uncertain. This CDR3 region has 12 residues. The germline V and J ends were trimmed by 6 bases and 3 bases, with 8 bases remaining between them. CDR1 is MDHEN and CDR2 is SYDVKM in the germline V gene.

V gene TRBV19 combines with J gene TRBJ2-7, with D perhaps given as TRBD1 or TRBD2 (5 bases each). The CDR3 contains 15 residues. Per the germline V gene, CDR1 is LNHDA and CDR2 is SQIVND (reference sequence). V lost 1 base to trimming and J lost 2 bases, with 12 bases between them. The chain's CDR3 is CASSIVSRGTYEQYF. The CDR3 DNA reads TGTGCCAGTAGTATAGTCTCGAGGGGTACCTACGAGCAGTACTTC. The full variable domain, completed using reference TRBV19 and TRBJ2-7, is DGGITQSPKYLFRKEGQNVTLSCEQNLNHDAMYWYRQDPGQGLRLIYYSQIVNDFQKGDIAEGYSVSREKKESFPLTVTSAQKNPTAFYLCASSIVSRGTYEQYFGPGTRLTVT.

This clone has a handful of counts. The gene calls are TRBV25-1 and TRBJ2-1; tentative D call: TRBD1 (6 bases). Per germline, CDR1 MGHDK and CDR2 SYGVNS. Trimming removed 9 bases from V and 10 bases from J, with 16 bases in between. The CDR3 consists of 12 residues. In DNA form, the CDR3 reads TGTGCCAGTTGGACAGACAGCGGAGAGCAGTTCTTC. This gives the protein CASWTDSGEQFF.

The CDR3 DNA reads TGCGCCAGCAGCCGGGGACCCGGGGCCACCGGGGAGACCCAGTACTTC. As protein: CASSRGPGATGETQYF. This chain uses TRBV5-1 with TRBJ2-5, with D perhaps TRBD1 or TRBD2 (5 bases each). Germline assignment: CDR1 SGHRS and CDR2 YFSETQ. V lost 4 bases, J lost 5 bases, and 21 bases lay in between. The length of the CDR3 is 16 residues. Full variable domain (rest looked up from reference TRBV5-1 and TRBJ2-5): KAGVTQTPRYLIKTRGQQVTLSCSPISGHRSVSWYQQTPGQGLQFLFEYFSETQRNKGNFPGRFSGRQFSNSRSEMNVSTLELGDSALYLCASSRGPGATGETQYFGPGTRLLVL.

The gene calls are TRBV19 and TRBJ2-1; D not resolved. The CDR3 covers 11 residues. The V gene's germline CDR1 is LNHDA and CDR2 SQIVND (reference sequence). Trimming took 5 bases from V and 6 from J, leaving 5 bases between them. CDR3 nucleotide sequence: TGTGCCAGTAGTCCAAGCAATGAGCAGTTCTTC. Translating gives CASSPSNEQFF. Using reference TRBV19 and TRBJ2-1 for the parts outside the CDR3, the full variable domain is DGGITQSPKYLFRKEGQNVTLSCEQNLNHDAMYWYRQDPGQGLRLIYYSQIVNDFQKGDIAEGYSVSREKKESFPLTVTSAQKNPTAFYLCASSPSNEQFFGPGTRLTVL.

The V gene is TRBV18, the J gene TRBJ1-1; D unclear. V lost 5 bases to trimming and J lost 1 base, with 8 bases between them. This CDR3 has 13 amino acids. The germline gives CDR1 KGHSH, CDR2 LQKENI. Written as DNA, the CDR3 is TGTGCCAGCTCAACCCGTCGGAACACTGAAGCTTTCTTT. Residues: CASSTRRNTEAFF. The entire variable domain, with the rest obtained from reference TRBV18 and TRBJ1-1, is as follows: NAGVMQNPRHLVRRRGQEARLRCSPMKGHSHVYWYRQLPEEGLKFMVYLQKENIIDESGMPKERFSAEFPKEGPSILRIQQVVRGDSAAYFCASSTRRNTEAFFGQGTRLTVV.

The CDR3 region has the DNA TGTGCCAGCAGCGCCACTCAGGCGGGACGAGATGAGCAGTTCTTC. Its translation is CASSATQAGRDEQFF. The V call is TRBV9, the J call TRBJ2-1; the D gene is possibly TRBD2 (6 bases). Germline V gives CDR1 SGDLS, CDR2 YYNGEE. This CDR3 has 15 amino acids. The ends were cut back, 3 bases at V and 8 bases at J, with 18 bases in the middle.

The chain has TRBV7-2 and TRBJ2-7; 8 bases match TRBD2. The CDR3 length is 13 residues. The V and J ends lost 6 bases and 4 bases, in that order; junction bases with no gene match: 5. Germline V gene lookup returns CDR1 SGHTA and CDR2 FQGNSA. CDR3 DNA: TGTGCCAGCAGTCAGAGCGGGAGATACGAGCAGTACTTC. Its translation is CASSQSGRYEQYF.

The V and J genes are TRBV28 and TRBJ2-5; possible D gene TRBD1, 6 bases. The closer fit of TRBJ2-7 to the DNA end suggests the J call may be wrong. Germline V gene data show CDR1 as MDHEN and CDR2 as SYDVKM. This CDR3 has 15 amino acids. The CDR3, as DNA: TGTGCCAGCAGTCCTATTGCAGGGGCCCACTACGAGCAGTACTTC. Amino acid sequence: CASSPIAGAHYEQYF.

The V and J genes are TRBV30 and TRBJ1-2; possible D gene TRBD1, 5 bases. Germline V gene data show CDR1 as GTSNPN and CDR2 as SVGIG (reference sequence). This CDR3 is 15 amino acids long. Trimming stripped 0 bases from V and 4 bases from J, with 15 bases between. CDR3 region: CAWSVLQGAGYGYTF. As DNA, the CDR3 is TGTGCCTGGAGTGTACTTCAGGGAGCGGGCTATGGCTACACCTTC.

V and J are TRBV6-6 and TRBJ2-7, with unresolved D. CDR3 length: 15 residues. V shed 0 bases and J shed 2 bases, with 11 bases lying between them. Germline V gene sequence: CDR1 MNHNY, CDR2 SVGAGI (reference sequence). The CDR3 nucleotides read TGTGCCAGCAGTTACTCGTCCCGGGCGCCCTACGAGCAGTACTTC. This translates into CASSYSSRAPYEQYF.

The chain carries TRBV6-1 and TRBJ1-1; D not resolved. The CDR3 runs 10 residues. The germline V gene encodes CDR1 MNHNS and CDR2 SASEGT. Trimming cost V 4 bases and J 11 bases, with 8 bases left between them. The CDR3 sequence: CASSGGVAFF. Here the CDR3 DNA reads TGTGCCAGCAGTGGGGGAGTTGCTTTCTTT.

The chain is built from TRBV2 and TRBJ2-5, with unresolved D. Trimming pared 7 bases from V and 5 bases from J, leaving 5 bases between. The CDR3 covers 10 residues. The V gene's germline CDR1 is SNHLY and CDR2 FYNNEI. CDR3 DNA sequence: TGTGCCAGCACCGTTGAGACCCAGTACTTC. Encoded protein: CASTVETQYF. The complete variable domain, with remaining parts taken from reference TRBV2 and TRBJ2-5, reads EPEVTQTPSHQVTQMGQEVILRCVPISNHLYFYWYRQILGQKVEFLVSFYNNEISEKSEIFDDQFSVERPDGSNFTLKIRSTKLEDSAMYFCASTVETQYFGPGTRLLVL.